Given below is one T cell receptor (beta chain) in context. The antigen it binds to is not known. No base quality information exists; no much larger clone differs at one position. Other DNA sequences within the sample encode an identical CDR3. The sample's time point label is to be understood as: 30 days after allo-HCT. Recipient blood was collected about 28 days before transplant and at days 30, 100 and 180 after transplant. Nuclei Lysis Solution was used to extract genomic DNA from fresh or cryopreserved unfractionated peripheral blood mononuclear cells. The data stem from a study of T cell clonotyping in hematopoietic cell transplantation (dated by TCRdb to about 2021). Looking at the study overall: A total of around 140 blood samples were collected in the study from around 40 consecutive transplant recipients and their related donors. Recruitment of patients ran from September 2015 to early 2017, and follow-up continued until late 2020 or until death.

The immunoSEQ assay, a bias-controlled multiplex PCR with V- and J-specific primers, was used to amplify TCR beta CDR3 regions from genomic DNA. A proprietary barcode and Illumina adapter sequences were added to the CDR3 amplicons in a second PCR step. An Illumina MiSeq instrument was used to sequence the CDR3 libraries. For the original study's pipeline: Export and quality control were performed with immunoSEQ Analyzer 3.0, and downstream analyses were performed with R Bioconductor and Immunarch. Only productive rearrangements in the normalized downsampled data set went into calculating the repertoire metrics. In the normalized cohort, clonotypes with more than 5 templates were defined as pathologically expanded. Repertoire diversity was measured with the Inverse Simpson Index. To capture all clonotypes, the CMV-specificity analyses were run on the non-normalized data set. Sourced from immuneACCESS, this table was stored by TCRdb with only in-frame sequences that have V and J called. A share of the clones is absent; for the studies checked, an unresolved V gene accounts for under half, and the remainder has no known explanation. V and J calls and clone size are copied from that table; D and trimming were computed from the DNA. The sample data list 9,900 or so clones, and roughly 79% of these were observed just once. Of the sample, 8.5% to 9% is held by the ten largest clones.

What the authors observed across the whole study: The sample size was limited and the cells went unsorted, which meant the CD4 and CD8 repertoire contributions could not be told apart. A decrease in recipient TCR diversity was observed after transplant, and a progressive increase in pathologically expanded clonotypes was seen from day 30 to day 180. Donor and pretransplant recipient Inverse Simpson Index values predicted broader posttransplant TCR repertoire diversity. Recipient repertoires showed only a small fraction of overlap with donor repertoires, and over 95% appeared de novo at the given depth.

Ends trimmed: V by 3 bases, J by 5 bases; bases unmatched to a gene: 3. Based on the germline V gene (reference sequence), the CDR1 and CDR2 sequences are LNHDA and SQIVND. Measured from the cysteine to the phenylalanine, the CDR3 is 15 residues long. CDR3 DNA only is kept here, 45 bases in frame from base 1. The origin of this receptor is a female patient in her thirties or forties who had an allogeneic stem cell transplant from a related donor, so T cells may come from the graft donor. Some clones in this sample may be carry-over from other donors' samples. The specimen comprised PBMCs, sampled 30 days after allogeneic stem cell transplant. The chain is made from TRBV19 and TRBJ2-2; 10 bases in between match TRBD2. The DNA sequence is as follows: TGTGCCAGTAGTATCGGGACTAGCGATACCGGGGAGCTGTTTTTT. This encodes CASSIGTSDTGELFF.